The sequence of this TCR beta chain was determined in a study of human T cells and chemical hapten exposure. Time point noted: patch test 3, about 24 weeks after DPC sensitization. Treatment here: therapeutic diphenylcyclopropenone sensitization with weekly scalp DPC. TCRdb redid the calling of the RACE reads with MiXCR, one entry per CDR3 protein. The data contain approximately 90,000 distinct CDR3 sequences, roughly a quarter of them singletons. This clonotype has just a few counts. Germline V gives CDR1 SEHNR, CDR2 FQNEAQ (reference sequence). The CDR3 contains 14 residues. V gave up 5 bases and J gave up 5 bases, with 13 bases separating them.

The sequenced sample was whole blood, obtained in connection with sensitization to the hapten diphenylcyclopropenone (DPC). This clonotype originated in a middle-aged man with alopecia areata. Some clones in this sample may be carry-over from other donors' samples. The V and J genes are TRBV7-9 and TRBJ2-1; a weak D match, TRBD1 (5 bases). The DNA of the CDR3 is TGTGCCAGCAGCCGTGGGCGCAGGGACAATGAGCAGTTCTTC. The encoded protein is CASSRGRRDNEQFF.